This passage covers 10 T cell receptor beta chains from one sample sequenced in a study of blood T cell repertoires in COVID-19. Method: immunoSEQ multiplex PCR; TCRdb's copy keeps in-frame clones and lacks some. The sample comprises 110,000 or so clones, about nine tenths of which are singletons, and over 7% rests with the top ten. The sequencing sample was made of peripheral blood. These receptors came from a human donor in a cohort sampled during active COVID-19.

The chain carries TRBV19 and TRBJ2-1; 7 bases map to TRBD2. The CDR3 extends over 15 amino acids. Germline values: CDR1 LNHDA, CDR2 SQIVND (reference sequence). V lost 7 bases, J lost 9 bases, and 15 bases stayed unmatched. CDR3 in DNA: TGTGCCAGTACTCCCAGGGCGGGGGAACGGGGTGAGCAGTTCTTC. This translates into CASTPRAGERGEQFF.

The V and J genes are TRBV20-1 and TRBJ2-7; 7 nucleotides line up with TRBD1. The V gene end was trimmed by 3 bases and the J gene end by 9 bases; junction bases not matched to a gene: 5. The CDR3 covers 11 residues. Germline lookup yields CDR1 DFQATT and CDR2 SNEGSKA (reference sequence). The CDR3 DNA reads as TGCAGTGCTAGCACAGGGGACGGGCAGTACTTC. Protein product: CSASTGDGQYF.

The V call is TRBV12-3 or TRBV12-4, the J call TRBJ1-1; TRBD1 is a possible D gene (5 bases). The CDR3 totals 13 residues. V was trimmed by 1 base and J by 3 bases, leaving 6 bases between them. CDR3 coding DNA: TGTGCCAGCAGTTTAGGGGGGGACACTGAAGCTTTCTTT. This codes for CASSLGGDTEAFF.

The V call is TRBV6-6, the J call TRBJ2-1, with D perhaps TRBD2 (7 bases). This CDR3 spans 16 amino acids. The germline V gene encodes CDR1 MNHNY and CDR2 SVGAGI (reference sequence). The V end was cut by 6 bases, the J end by 4 bases, with 19 bases between. The CDR3 region is CASRPEGGATYNEQFF. The DNA of the CDR3 is TGTGCCAGCAGACCCGAAGGGGGGGCAACTTACAATGAGCAGTTCTTC.

The chain recombines TRBV12-5 with TRBJ2-2; 9 bases are shared with TRBD2. V shed 6 bases, J shed 1 base, and the junction held 6 bases outside the gene matches. The CDR3 totals 16 residues. Germline V gene lookup returns CDR1 LGHNT and CDR2 FRNRAP. CDR3 sequence (DNA): TGTGCTAGTGGCCCCCTAGCGGGGCTGAACACCGGGGAGCTGTTTTTT. Translating it yields CASGPLAGLNTGELFF.

The chain joins TRBV11-2 to TRBJ1-2, with 9 nucleotides matching TRBD1. V gave up 1 base and J gave up 7 bases; unmatched junction bases: 7. The length of the CDR3 is 15 residues. Per germline, CDR1 SGHAT and CDR2 FQNNGV. This CDR3 reads CASSLVGQGFSGYTF. CDR3 nucleotide sequence: TGTGCCAGCAGCTTAGTCGGACAGGGGTTTAGTGGCTACACCTTC.

The rearrangement uses TRBV11-3 and TRBJ2-6; D might be TRBD2 (6 bases). Trimming took off 3 bases at V and 0 bases at J, with 6 bases between the two ends. The CDR3 is 15 residues long. The V gene's germline CDR1 is SGHNT and CDR2 YENEEA. Here the CDR3 DNA reads TGTGCCAGCAGCTTCGGGGGCTCTGGGGCCAACGTCCTGACTTTC. Amino acid sequence: CASSFGGSGANVLTF.

The J gene is TRBJ1-4, the V gene TRBV3-1 (or the pseudogene TRBV3-2); D is unresolved. Germline V gene sequence: CDR1 LGHDT, CDR2 YNNKEL (reference sequence). Trimming took off 1 base at V and 13 bases at J, with 13 bases between the two ends. This CDR3 comprises 13 residues. Here the CDR3 reads CASSQVAEIGLFF. CDR3 in DNA: TGTGCCAGCAGCCAAGTGGCGGAAATAGGACTGTTTTTT.

This chain links TRBV7-9 with TRBJ2-7; TRBD2 might be the D (7 bases). With 6 bases removed from V and 4 bases from J, the gap between germline ends came to 19 bases. Germline V gives CDR1 SEHNR, CDR2 FQNEAQ (reference sequence). The CDR3 length is 15 residues. The chain's CDR3 is CASSFPSGEGYEQYF. In DNA, the CDR3 is TGTGCCAGCAGTTTCCCGTCAGGGGAGGGGTACGAGCAGTACTTC. Variable domain in full (rest from reference TRBV7-9 and TRBJ2-7): DTGVSQNPRHKITKRGQNVTFRCDPISEHNRLYWYRQTLGQGPEFLTYFQNEAQLEKSRLLSDRFSAERPKGSFSTLEIQRTEQGDSAMYLCASSFPSGEGYEQYFGPGTRLTVT.

This clone was picked up one time. The gene calls are TRBV19 and TRBJ1-2, with TRBD1 matching 7 bases. Trimming cost V 3 bases and J 2 bases; bases outside gene matches: 6. The CDR3 extends over 15 amino acids. Germline CDR1 reads LNHDA; CDR2 reads SQIVND (reference sequence). The CDR3 here is CASSIGDSSNYGYTF. The CDR3 DNA reads TGTGCCAGTAGTATTGGGGACAGCTCAAACTATGGCTACACCTTC.